Presented here are 15 T cell receptor beta chains from one specimen sequenced in a study of T cell repertoires in cytomegalovirus infection. Via MiXCR, TCRdb re-called the reads, giving one row per CDR3 protein. This sample has tens of thousands of distinct CDR3 sequences, with around 3.4% found just once. The sample was PBMCs. The receptors come from a human donor in good health (CMV status not recorded). Some clones in this sample may be carry-over from other donors' samples.

In its sample, this clonotype was seen a few times. V is TRBV27 and J is TRBJ2-7, with D tentatively TRBD1 (5 bases). Trimming left V 2 bases short and J 3 bases short, with 11 bases between. Germline V gene lookup returns CDR1 MNHEY and CDR2 SMNVEV (reference sequence). This CDR3 comprises 14 residues. The CDR3 spells CASSLQGGNYEQYF. As DNA, the CDR3 is TGTGCCAGCAGTTTACAGGGCGGTAACTACGAGCAGTACTTC.

At least ten counts were recorded for this clonotype. The V call is TRBV7-2, the J call TRBJ1-4; a possible D gene is TRBD1 (5 bases). CDR3 length equals 13 residues. CDR1 and CDR2 (germline): SGHTA, FQGNSA. The V end lost 2 bases, the J end lost 10 bases, and 11 bases lay between the germline ends. For the CDR3, the DNA is TGTGCCAGCAGCTTACCCAGGCAGGGAAAACTGTTTTTT. It translates to CASSLPRQGKLFF.

Sample share makes this clonotype medium-sized. The CDR3 DNA is TGTGCCAGCAGCCAGGGACAGGGCGCGTGGAGGACTGAAGCTTTCTTT. Its translation is CASSQGQGAWRTEAFF. V and J are TRBV7-2 and TRBJ1-1, with 9 bases aligning to TRBD1. Germline loops: CDR1 SGHTA, CDR2 FQGNSA. J gave up 5 bases and V 5 bases, and 12 bases lay outside the gene matches. This CDR3 region has 16 residues.

This clonotype was recorded at least ten times. The rearrangement joins TRBV12-3 or TRBV12-4 to TRBJ2-7; 14 positions agree with TRBD2. J was trimmed by 4 bases and V by 4 bases; bases with no gene match: 12. The CDR3 has 18 amino acids. DNA of the CDR3: TGTGCCAGCAGTTCTATGGGACTAGCGGGGGTGGTTGCTTACGAGCAGTACTTC. Residues: CASSSMGLAGVVAYEQYF.

This clonotype was recorded many times. The rearrangement links TRBV6-2 or TRBV6-3 to TRBJ1-1; D is undetermined. Germline CDR1 and CDR2: MNHEY and SVGEGT. V shed 7 bases and J shed 1 base, with 10 bases lying between them. This CDR3 contains 13 residues. CDR3 sequence reads: CASTLTQNTEAFF. DNA for the CDR3: TGTGCCAGCACCCTGACACAGAACACTGAAGCTTTCTTT.

This clonotype was detected many times. The CDR3, as DNA: TGTGCCAGCAGTCAGGGACTAGCGGGGGTATACGAGCAGTACTTC. This gives the protein CASSQGLAGVYEQYF. The chain carries TRBV6-1 and TRBJ2-7; 14 positions match TRBD2. Germline V gives CDR1 MNHNS, CDR2 SASEGT. The junction had 4 bases not matched to a gene; V was cut back by 5 bases and J by 4 bases. This CDR3 spans 15 amino acids.

This clonotype was seen ten or more times. The CDR3, as DNA: TGTGCCAGCAGCTTGGGACACAATCAGCCCCAGCATTTT. It codes for CASSLGHNQPQHF. This rearrangement joins TRBV7-2 to TRBJ1-5; possibly TRBD1 for D (6 bases). The CDR3 consists of 13 residues. Germline V gives CDR1 SGHTA, CDR2 FQGNSA. V gave up 3 bases and J gave up 3 bases, with 6 bases separating them.

This clonotype occurred many times. The rearrangement joins TRBV5-1 to TRBJ2-7; no clear D gene. CDR1 is SGHRS and CDR2 is YFSETQ in the germline V gene. This CDR3 contains 13 residues. The V end was cut by 4 bases, the J end by 0 bases, with 8 bases between. The CDR3 bases are TGCGCCAGCAGCCGCCGCAGCTCCTACGAGCAGTACTTC. It translates to CASSRRSSYEQYF.

There are many counts of this clonotype. This chain uses TRBV7-9 with TRBJ1-2, with a possible D match to TRBD1 (6 bases). CDR1 is SEHNR and CDR2 is FQNEAQ in the germline V gene (reference sequence). V shed 4 bases and J shed 8 bases, with 14 bases lying between them. CDR3 length equals 13 residues. This CDR3 is CASSSRAGDGYTF. The CDR3 nucleotides read TGTGCCAGCAGCTCCCGGGCAGGGGACGGCTACACCTTC.

This clonotype has a count of ten or more. This rearrangement joins TRBV7-2 to TRBJ2-7, with 8 bases lining up with TRBD1. V was pared by 5 bases and J by 3 bases, with 15 bases of the junction left unmatched. The CDR3 has 17 residues. Looked up from germline, CDR1 is SGHTA and CDR2 is FQGNSA. CDR3 DNA sequence: TGTGCCAGCAGCCTGAAGACCCAGGGGGCTGGAATCTACGAGCAGTACTTC. Its protein is CASSLKTQGAGIYEQYF.

At least ten counts were recorded for this clonotype. V and J are TRBV6-5 and TRBJ2-5; 7 positions match TRBD1. CDR1 is MNHEY, CDR2 SVGAGI, per germline. Trimming took 6 bases from V and 5 from J; bases not matched to a gene: 9. The length of the CDR3 is 14 residues. The CDR3 protein is CASSPGTAWETQYF. The CDR3 DNA is TGTGCCAGCAGCCCAGGGACAGCGTGGGAGACCCAGTACTTC.

In its sample, this clonotype was seen many times. The chain has TRBV7-2 and TRBJ1-3; D not certain. The CDR3 extends over 16 amino acids. V shed 6 bases and J shed 2 bases, with 17 bases lying between them. CDR1 is SGHTA and CDR2 is FQGNSA in the germline V gene. CDR3 region: CASSSTGEGTGNTIYF. In DNA form, the CDR3 reads TGTGCCAGCAGTTCAACCGGGGAAGGGACTGGAAACACCATATATTTT.

This clonotype appeared many times. The chain links TRBV7-6 to TRBJ2-3, with D unresolved. The V gene's germline CDR1 is SGHVS and CDR2 FNYEAQ. Trimming removed 5 bases at V and 1 base at J, with 13 bases between. The CDR3 contains 15 residues. In nucleotides, the CDR3 is TGTGCCAGCAGCCCCCCGGCTTCGGGCACAGATACGCAGTATTTT. Protein sequence: CASSPPASGTDTQYF.

This clonotype has a count of ten or more. CDR3 in DNA: TGTGCCAGCAGCCCGTTATTAACGGGTCTTGGAAACACCATATATTTT. Amino acids: CASSPLLTGLGNTIYF. The genes are TRBV11-2 and TRBJ1-3; D is undetermined. The V gene's germline CDR1 is SGHAT and CDR2 FQNNGV. The germline V and J ends were trimmed by 5 bases and 3 bases, with 17 bases remaining between them. This CDR3 has 16 amino acids.

This clonotype was found many times. This chain joins TRBV20-1 and TRBJ2-2; the D is unclear. Germline loops: CDR1 DFQATT, CDR2 SNEGSKA (reference sequence). V lost 7 bases and J lost 3, with 6 bases in between. The CDR3 has 11 residues. The CDR3 loop reads CSVQYTGELFF. Here the CDR3 DNA reads TGCAGTGTACAGTACACCGGGGAGCTGTTTTTT.